The 6 T cell receptor beta chains reported below all come from one sample, sequenced in a study of Tregs in tolerant kidney transplant recipients. This table comes from immunoSEQ multiplex PCR, and its TCRdb copy is limited to in-frame clones, with some not included. In the table there are about 240,000 clones, about four fifths of which are singletons. Sequencing input: CD4+ T cells from blood. The receptor source for this set is a human donor in good health.

DNA of the CDR3: TGTGCCAGCAGCTTACAGGGGGCTGAAGCTTTCTTT. Its protein is CASSLQGAEAFF. V is TRBV11-3 and J is TRBJ1-1; 7 nucleotides line up with TRBD1. With V trimmed by 2 bases and J by 6 bases, 0 bases remained unmatched. Germline V CDR1 and CDR2: SGHNT, YENEEA. The CDR3 extends over 12 amino acids.

The chain carries TRBV23-1 and TRBJ1-5; the match to TRBD1 covers 8 bases. TRBV23-1 is assigned to the ORF class and has an uncertain function. This CDR3 comprises 14 residues. J was trimmed by 8 bases and V by 6 bases; bases with no gene match: 9. The CDR3 DNA follows: TGCGCCAGCAGCCAAATTGACAGGGGCGAGCCCCAGCATTTT. Amino acids: CASSQIDRGEPQHF.

This clone has just a few counts. This chain links TRBV25-1 with TRBJ1-6, with 9 bases aligning to TRBD1. Germline V CDR1 and CDR2: MGHDK, SYGVNS. This CDR3 contains 16 residues. V lost 3 bases, J lost 10 bases, and 10 bases stayed unmatched. The CDR3 DNA reads as TGTGCCAGCAGTGACCTCCCCGGACAGGGGAAGTCACCCCTCCACTTT. This sequence encodes CASSDLPGQGKSPLHF.

V usage is TRBV7-8 and J usage is TRBJ2-7, with TRBD1 matching over 8 bases. The V and J ends lost 4 bases and 0 bases, in that order; junction bases with no gene match: 2. This CDR3 is built from 14 residues. CDR1 is SGHVS and CDR2 is FQNEAQ in the germline V gene. CDR3 sequence reads: CASSSGQGSYEQYF. CDR3 in DNA: TGTGCCAGCAGCTCCGGACAGGGCTCCTACGAGCAGTACTTC. Together with reference TRBV7-8 and TRBJ2-7, the CDR3 gives the full variable domain: GAGVSQSPRYKVAKRGQDVALRCDPISGHVSLFWYQQALGQGPEFLTYFQNEAQLDKSGLPSDRFFAERPEGSVSTLKIQRTQQEDSAVYLCASSSGQGSYEQYFGPGTRLTVT.

This clone was seen more than once but under ten times. This CDR3 reads CASSYRTGGPARTYGYTF. The DNA for the CDR3 is TGTGCCAGCAGCTACCGAACAGGGGGCCCCGCCCGAACCTATGGCTACACCTTC. The gene calls are TRBV13 and TRBJ1-2; 9 bases align to TRBD1. The CDR3 is 18 amino acids. Trimming cost V 4 bases and J 4 bases; bases outside gene matches: 16. The germline gives CDR1 PRHDT, CDR2 FYEKMQ (reference sequence).

The V and J genes are TRBV5-4 and TRBJ2-3, with 10 nucleotides matching TRBD2. This CDR3 is 19 amino acids long. Germline assignment: CDR1 SGHNT and CDR2 YYREEE (reference sequence). J gave up 1 base and V 5 bases, and 16 bases lay outside the gene matches. The CDR3 here is CASRQIPGKSGRGTDTQYF. The CDR3 nucleotides read TGTGCCAGCAGACAAATACCGGGCAAAAGCGGGAGGGGCACAGATACGCAGTATTTT.